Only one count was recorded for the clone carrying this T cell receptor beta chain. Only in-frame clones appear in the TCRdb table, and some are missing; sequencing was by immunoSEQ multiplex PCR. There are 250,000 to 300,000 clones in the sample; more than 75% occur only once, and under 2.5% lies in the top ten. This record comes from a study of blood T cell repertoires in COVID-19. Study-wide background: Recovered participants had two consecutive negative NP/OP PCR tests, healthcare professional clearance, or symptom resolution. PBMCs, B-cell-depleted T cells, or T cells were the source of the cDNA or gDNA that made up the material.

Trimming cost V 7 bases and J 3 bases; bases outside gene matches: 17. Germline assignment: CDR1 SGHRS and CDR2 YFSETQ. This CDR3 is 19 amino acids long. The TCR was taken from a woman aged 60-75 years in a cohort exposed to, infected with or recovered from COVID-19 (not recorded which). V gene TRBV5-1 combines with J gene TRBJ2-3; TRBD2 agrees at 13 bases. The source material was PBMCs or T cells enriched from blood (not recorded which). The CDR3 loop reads CASGAELPGLAGRTDTQYF. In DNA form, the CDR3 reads TGCGCCAGCGGCGCCGAGTTACCGGGACTAGCGGGGAGGACAGATACGCAGTATTTT.